This T cell receptor (beta chain) is from a study of shared clonotypes between healthy human individuals. Notes on the study in general: The sharing of 4% to 5.5% of naive CD4 clonotypes was seen across a handful of donors. Larger estimated richness was generally recorded for naive subsets relative to memory subsets.

The germline V gene encodes CDR1 MGHRA and CDR2 YSYEKL. This CDR3 is 15 amino acids long. V shed 1 base and J shed 0 bases, with 10 bases lying between them. This clone was recorded only once. Its target is not known. The authors split each subset's genomic DNA evenly across several immunoSEQ plates. The assay was immunoSEQ multiplex PCR, and TCRdb's table has in-frame clones only and misses some. This sample yields around 2,000,000 clones, of which roughly 95% are seen a single time; about 1.1% belongs to the top ten. CD8 cells classed as naive were CD45RO-negative and positively selected for CCR7, excluding terminally differentiated effector memory CD45RA+ cells. Only Caucasian adults living in Nashville, Tennessee served as donors.

The sample taken for sequencing was naive CD8+ T cells sorted from blood. This receptor was identified in a man aged 18 to 29 in good health. The V and J genes are TRBV4-1 and TRBJ2-7; D perhaps matches TRBD2 (5 bases). Here the CDR3 reads CASSQGRGYSYEQYF. In DNA, the CDR3 is TGCGCCAGCAGCCAAGGAAGAGGGTACTCCTACGAGCAGTACTTC.